The clone carrying this T cell receptor beta chain was detected once. Its antigen is not identified. Looked up from germline, CDR1 is SEHNR and CDR2 is FQNEAQ (reference sequence). The CDR3 is made up of 17 amino acids. V lost 1 base, J lost 2 bases, and 16 bases lay in between. Sequenced by immunoSEQ multiplex PCR; TCRdb stores in-frame clones only, minus some. This table has approximately 43,000 clones, roughly 90% appearing once. The data are from a study of T cells in localized non-small cell lung cancer. Regarding the study as a whole: Uninvolved adjacent lung had the highest recorded T cell clonality, with tumor below it. Adjacent lung was found to contain a median about 50 of the top 100 tumor clones.

This TCR came from a female donor older than 55 with stage I squamous cell lung carcinoma. Specimen: peripheral blood, collected before any cancer treatment. The gene calls are TRBV7-9 and TRBJ2-3, with D perhaps TRBD2 (6 bases). DNA for the CDR3: TGTGCCAGCAGCTTAGGGAAGGGTAGCGGTATCACAGATACGCAGTATTTT. Its translation is CASSLGKGSGITDTQYF.